This TCR beta chain was retrieved from a study of a mutant IDH1 vaccine in newly diagnosed glioma. The study, taken as a whole, reports: The authors found pseudoprogression apparently unrelated to changes in top peripheral T cell clonotypes.

Clones were sequenced by immunoSEQ multiplex PCR, and TCRdb holds only the in-frame ones, with some missing. Here the sample spans about 26,000 clones, less than 85% being singletons. On this clone: Its antigen is unknown.

The CDR3 has 12 residues. Unmatched junction bases numbered 5, after V lost 2 bases and J lost 13 bases. Germline CDR1 and CDR2: MNHEY and SVGAGI. As to time point: week 35, safety follow-up. Each dose delivered 300 ug of mutant IDH1 20-mer peptide subcutaneously with imiquimod. The chain recombines TRBV6-5 with TRBJ1-5; 7 bases line up with TRBD1. Sample: PBMCs, taken from a glioma patient whose treatment included an IDH1 peptide vaccine. The clonotype comes from a man aged 30 to 45 with glioma. The CDR3 DNA is TGTGCCAGCAGTTACCGACAGGGCGTACAGCATTTT. It yields the protein CASSYRQGVQHF.